The 23 T cell receptor beta chains reported below all come from one sample, sequenced in a study of radiation and T cells in renal cell carcinoma. The method was immunoSEQ multiplex PCR; TCRdb's version includes in-frame clones alone and lacks a portion of them. The table lists 110,000 to 150,000 clones, around four fifths of them singletons. The time point: baseline pretreatment blood. Specified treatment: 15 Gy SBRT to primary tumor, nephrectomy 4 weeks later. The source was blood, collected from a patient whose treatment included radiotherapy and nephrectomy. The source is a woman aged 50 to 65 with renal cell carcinoma.

The chain employs TRBV7-2 and TRBJ2-7; unclear D gene. V gave up 0 bases and J gave up 0 bases, with 3 bases separating them. The CDR3 extends over 13 amino acids. The germline V gene has CDR1 SGHTA and CDR2 FQGNSA. The CDR3 bases are TGTGCCAGCAGCTTAGCCGTCTCCTACGAGCAGTACTTC. Its translation: CASSLAVSYEQYF.

The V call is TRBV28, the J call TRBJ2-6, with D possibly being TRBD1 (5 bases). The V end lost 6 bases, the J end lost 4 bases, and 13 bases lay between the germline ends. Germline CDR1 MDHEN, CDR2 SYDVKM. CDR3 length equals 15 residues. The CDR3 reads CASSDRGAGANVLTF. CDR3 in DNA: TGTGCCAGCAGCGATAGGGGCGCCGGGGCCAACGTCCTGACTTTC.

This clone was counted a single time. The chain couples TRBV7-8 to TRBJ1-4; D is unclear. Germline V gene data show CDR1 as SGHVS and CDR2 as FQNEAQ. The CDR3 consists of 15 residues. With 5 bases removed from V and 3 bases from J, the gap between germline ends came to 13 bases. CDR3 in amino acids: CASSLYGVPNEKLFF. In DNA form, the CDR3 reads TGTGCCAGCAGCCTCTATGGGGTACCTAATGAAAAACTGTTTTTT.

The gene calls are TRBV10-3 and TRBJ1-1; D call uncertain. From germline, CDR1 is ENHRY and CDR2 SYGVKD. The V gene lost 10 bases and the J gene lost 7 bases, with 16 bases spanning the gap. This CDR3 region has 12 residues. Here the CDR3 DNA reads TGTGCCACGGCCGCCATGAGGCATGAAGCTTTCTTT. Protein: CATAAMRHEAFF.

The V call is TRBV5-4, the J call TRBJ2-7; 8 nucleotides line up with TRBD1. The germline V gene encodes CDR1 SGHNT and CDR2 YYREEE (reference sequence). The V segment lost 0 bases and the J segment 4 bases; nucleotides outside the gene matches: 15. This CDR3 has 18 amino acids. The CDR3 region has the DNA TGTGCCAGCAGCTTGGGGACAGGGTTAGGCTCTACTCAATACGAGCAGTACTTC. Protein sequence: CASSLGTGLGSTQYEQYF.

This sequence joins TRBV7-2 and TRBJ1-4; tentatively, D is TRBD1 (6 bases). Germline V gene lookup returns CDR1 SGHTA and CDR2 FQGNSA. CDR3 length: 15 residues. V was pared by 3 bases and J by 3 bases, with 11 bases between. CDR3 sequence (DNA): TGTGCCAGCAGCTTCAGGGGATACTCTAATGAAAAACTGTTTTTT. Translated: CASSFRGYSNEKLFF. Full variable domain (missing parts from reference TRBV7-2 and TRBJ1-4): GAGVSQSPSNKVTEKGKDVELRCDPISGHTALYWYRQSLGQGLEFLIYFQGNSAPDKSGLPSDRFSAERTGGSVSTLTIQRTQQEDSAVYLCASSFRGYSNEKLFFGSGTQLSVL.

For this clone: A much larger clone is a single base away; this may be a read error. Other DNA sequences from this sample encode an identical CDR3 as well. The gene calls are TRBV7-2 and TRBJ1-1; 8 positions match TRBD1. After removal of 3 bases from V and 0 bases from J, the junction contained 0 bases not matched to a gene. The CDR3 has 14 residues. Germline CDR1 is SGHTA and CDR2 is FQGNSA. Written as DNA, the CDR3 is TGTGCCAGCAGCTTGGACAGGGTGAACACTGAAGCTTTCTTT. This codes for CASSLDRVNTEAFF. The full variable domain, its missing parts supplied by reference TRBV7-2 and TRBJ1-1, is GAGVSQSPSNKVTEKGKDVELRCDPISGHTALYWYRQSLGQGLEFLIYFQGNSAPDKSGLPSDRFSAERTGGSVSTLTIQRTQQEDSAVYLCASSLDRVNTEAFFGQGTRLTVV.

This clone was seen more than once but under ten times. J is TRBJ1-1 and V is TRBV30; 7 positions match TRBD1. Germline CDR1 is GTSNPN and CDR2 is SVGIG (reference sequence). This CDR3 spans 13 amino acids. V was pared by 3 bases and J by 0 bases, with 1 base of the junction left unmatched. The CDR3, as DNA: TGTGCCTGGAGGGGACAGATGAACACTGAAGCTTTCTTT. This sequence encodes CAWRGQMNTEAFF.

The V call is TRBV4-3, the J call TRBJ2-5; 10 bases align to TRBD1. CDR1 and CDR2 from the germline V gene are LGHNA and YSLEER. This CDR3 has 15 amino acids. The J segment lost 9 bases and the V segment lost 1 base, leaving 8 bases of the junction unmatched. CDR3 nucleotides: TGCGCCAGCAGCCAAGGGACAGGGGGGGTATGGTCCCAGTACTTC. The encoded protein is CASSQGTGGVWSQYF.

The CDR3, as DNA: TGTGCCAGCAGCTTGGAAGGGCCCTTCTTTGGCTACACCTTC. Translation: CASSLEGPFFGYTF. The rearrangement links TRBV5-6 to TRBJ1-2; no clear D gene. Germline loops: CDR1 SGHDT, CDR2 YYEEEE. The CDR3 loop spans 14 amino acids. V dropped 0 bases and J dropped 7 bases, with 13 bases sitting between them.

The sample holds a few counts of this clone. V is TRBV14 and J is TRBJ1-4; D unclear. This CDR3 comprises 17 residues. Trimming took off 0 bases at V and 6 bases at J, with 17 bases between the two ends. CDR1 is SGHDN and CDR2 is FVKESK in the germline V gene. The CDR3 nucleotides read TGTGCCAGCAGCCAAGAGAGGTTCCGGGGATTGGATGAAAAACTGTTTTTT. Encoded protein: CASSQERFRGLDEKLFF.

The gene calls are TRBV7-2 and TRBJ2-1; D could derive from TRBD1 or TRBD2 (6 bases each). Germline V gene data show CDR1 as SGHTA and CDR2 as FQGNSA. This CDR3 comprises 11 residues. With 5 bases removed from V and 12 bases from J, the gap between germline ends came to 11 bases. CDR3 in DNA: TGTGCCAGCAGCGGGGGGCTTCGGCAGTTCTTC. It codes for CASSGGLRQFF.

This clone is a singleton in its sample. V gene TRBV5-4 combines with J gene TRBJ1-4, with D perhaps TRBD1 (5 bases). The CDR3 spans 15 residues. Germline lookup yields CDR1 SGHNT and CDR2 YYREEE (reference sequence). With 3 bases removed from V and 3 bases from J, the gap between germline ends came to 12 bases. The CDR3 loop is CASSWGGTANEKLFF. CDR3 nucleotides: TGTGCCAGCAGCTGGGGGGGGACGGCTAATGAAAAACTGTTTTTT. The full variable domain, in which reference TRBV5-4 and TRBJ1-4 provide the parts outside the CDR3, is ETGVTQSPTHLIKTRGQQVTLRCSSQSGHNTVSWYQQALGQGPQFIFQYYREEENGRGNFPPRFSGLQFPNYSSELNVNALELDDSALYLCASSWGGTANEKLFFGSGTQLSVL.

The CDR3 coding sequence is TGTGCCAGCTCACCAGAGACAGGGATGAACACTGAAGCTTTCTTT. Translation: CASSPETGMNTEAFF. This sequence joins TRBV18 and TRBJ1-1; 7 bases fit TRBD1. V shed 2 bases and J 0 bases; nucleotides not matched to a gene: 3. Germline V gene sequence: CDR1 KGHSH, CDR2 LQKENI. The CDR3 contains 15 residues.

The V gene is TRBV5-1, the J gene TRBJ2-2; no firm D call. This CDR3 comprises 15 residues. The germline CDR1 and CDR2 sequences are SGHRS and YFSETQ. Deletions cut 0 bases from V and 1 base from J, with 7 bases between. The CDR3 DNA is TGCGCCAGCAGCTTGGATCATGTGAACACCGGGGAGCTGTTTTTT. Translation: CASSLDHVNTGELFF.

This chain connects TRBV5-6 to TRBJ2-5; D is undetermined. Trimming cost V 1 base and J 2 bases, with 6 bases left between them. This CDR3 has 13 residues. Germline V gene data show CDR1 as SGHDT and CDR2 as YYEEEE. The CDR3 region is CASSLLGQETQYF. The CDR3 nucleotides are TGTGCCAGCAGCTTGTTAGGACAAGAGACCCAGTACTTC.

J is TRBJ2-1 and V is TRBV18, with TRBD2 identical over 11 bases. V gave up 4 bases and J gave up 5 bases; unmatched junction bases: 7. The CDR3 runs to 16 residues. Germline V CDR1 and CDR2: KGHSH, LQKENI. Written as DNA, the CDR3 is TGTGCCAGCTCACTGACGGGACTAGCGGAAAACAATGAGCAGTTCTTC. This gives the protein CASSLTGLAENNEQFF.

This chain joins TRBV10-2 and TRBJ2-7; 9 bases match TRBD2. The CDR3 is made up of 14 amino acids. Germline CDR1 reads WSHSY; CDR2 reads SAAADI. V trimming: 8 bases; J trimming: 3 bases; junction bases outside the gene matches: 8. This chain's CDR3 is CASAPGLAYYEQYF. CDR3 coding DNA: TGCGCCAGCGCGCCGGGACTAGCCTACTACGAGCAGTACTTC.

J is TRBJ1-2 and V is TRBV9; possibly TRBD1 for D (6 bases). Per germline, CDR1 SGDLS and CDR2 YYNGEE. With 2 bases removed from V and 8 bases from J, the gap between germline ends came to 7 bases. The CDR3 sequence is 11 residues long. The DNA of the CDR3 is TGTGCCAGCAGCGTCGGGACAGGCTACACCTTC. This encodes CASSVGTGYTF.

The table lists this clone with a few counts. The gene calls are TRBV5-1 and TRBJ1-4; no clear D gene. Germline CDR1 is SGHRS and CDR2 is YFSETQ. Trimming cost V 4 bases and J 0 bases, with 10 bases left between them. This CDR3 is built from 15 residues. CDR3 DNA sequence: TGCGCCAGCAGCCCCTCACAGCCAACTAATGAAAAACTGTTTTTT. It is translated as CASSPSQPTNEKLFF.

The chain links TRBV15 to TRBJ2-7; TRBD1 agrees at 10 bases. CDR1 and CDR2 (germline): LNHNV, YYDKDF (reference sequence). The CDR3 runs to 15 residues. The V segment lost 1 base and the J segment 3 bases; nucleotides outside the gene matches: 3. CDR3: CATSRGQGASYEQYF. DNA of the CDR3: TGTGCCACCAGCAGAGGACAGGGGGCGAGCTACGAGCAGTACTTC.

The chain is built from TRBV9 and TRBJ2-3; D may be TRBD2 (6 bases). This CDR3 is 14 amino acids long. Germline V lookup: CDR1 SGDLS, CDR2 YYNGEE. V gave up 3 bases and J gave up 4 bases, with 12 bases separating them. This CDR3 reads CASSAGGSADTQYF. The CDR3 DNA reads TGTGCCAGCAGCGCCGGGGGTTCAGCAGATACGCAGTATTTT.

V is TRBV5-1 and J is TRBJ1-1; D may be TRBD1 (5 bases). Germline CDR1 SGHRS, CDR2 YFSETQ. V was pared by 5 bases and J by 1 base, with 15 bases between. The CDR3 contains 15 residues. CDR3 coding DNA: TGCGCCAGCAGAGGGGACTTACAGCAGAACACTGAAGCTTTCTTT. This codes for CASRGDLQQNTEAFF.